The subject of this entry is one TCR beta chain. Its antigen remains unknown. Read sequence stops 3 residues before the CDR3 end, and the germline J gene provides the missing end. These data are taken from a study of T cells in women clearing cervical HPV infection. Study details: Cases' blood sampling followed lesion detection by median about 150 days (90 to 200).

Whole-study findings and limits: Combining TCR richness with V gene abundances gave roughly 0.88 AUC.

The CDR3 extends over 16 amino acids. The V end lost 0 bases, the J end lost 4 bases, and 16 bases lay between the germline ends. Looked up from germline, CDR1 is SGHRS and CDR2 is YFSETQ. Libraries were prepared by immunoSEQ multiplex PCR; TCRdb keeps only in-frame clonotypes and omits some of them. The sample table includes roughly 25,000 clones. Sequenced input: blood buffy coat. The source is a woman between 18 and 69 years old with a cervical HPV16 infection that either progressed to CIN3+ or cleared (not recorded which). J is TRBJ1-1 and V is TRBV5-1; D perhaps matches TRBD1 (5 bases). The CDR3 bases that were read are TGCGCCAGCAGCTTGGCTTCCGTTTCAGGGTTCACTGAA. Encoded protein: CASSLASVSGFTE. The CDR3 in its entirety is CASSLASVSGFTEAFF.